The source of this T cell receptor beta chain is a study of neoadjuvant anti-PD-1 for oral cavity cancer. At the level of the study: Before surgery, most patients got three to four biweekly 3 mg/kg nivolumab doses. Study-level findings and limits: Higher pretreatment Treg/Th17 ratios tracked higher pretreatment blood clonality.

Germline loops: CDR1 SNHLY, CDR2 FYNNEI. V trimming: 6 bases; J trimming: 6 bases; junction bases outside the gene matches: 3. The CDR3 totals 15 residues. Most PBMC samples had around 0.5 ug input DNA in six replicates. Sequencing was performed with immunoSEQ multiplex PCR; in TCRdb, only in-frame clones are kept and a portion is missing. The sample includes some 61,000 clones, about 88% seen only once; the top ten take about 3.4%. Noted time point: after neoadjuvant nivolumab, at surgical resection. PBMCs were not maintained or expanded in culture before analysis. Turning to this clone: What it binds is unknown.

The chain uses TRBV2 and TRBJ2-2, with 14 bases identical to TRBD2. This clonotype was sampled from a person between 35 and 79 years old with oral cavity squamous cell carcinoma. Source: PBMCs, taken after nivolumab (anti-PD-1) treatment. In DNA, the CDR3 is TGTGCCAGCAGGAGACTAGCGGGAGGGCCCGGGGAGCTGTTTTTT. It codes for CASRRLAGGPGELFF. The variable domain in full, completed from reference TRBV2 and TRBJ2-2, reads EPEVTQTPSHQVTQMGQEVILRCVPISNHLYFYWYRQILGQKVEFLVSFYNNEISEKSEIFDDQFSVERPDGSNFTLKIRSTKLEDSAMYFCASRRLAGGPGELFFGEGSRLTVL.